Sequencing of this T cell receptor (beta chain) was carried out in a study of T cells after yellow fever vaccination. Study findings and constraints: Though weaker, the secondary response peaked faster, on day 5 versus 15.

Points on this clonotype: Its matching antigen is unknown.

TCRdb reanalysed the 5' RACE reads using MiXCR and keeps one entry per CDR3 protein. The sample has roughly 310,000 distinct CDR3 sequences; approximately 9% are singletons. Source: PBMCs, taken on the day of the first yellow fever vaccination. This TCR derives from a man between 18 and 29 years old who received the YFV17D yellow fever vaccine.

The DNA for the CDR3 is TGCGCCAGCAGCCCAGACAGGGTATGGACTGGGGCCAACGTCCTGACTTTC. This codes for CASSPDRVWTGANVLTF. The rearrangement uses TRBV4-3 and TRBJ2-6, with 7 positions matching TRBD1. Germline V gene lookup returns CDR1 LGHNA and CDR2 YSLEER. The CDR3 totals 17 residues. V shed 4 bases and J 2 bases; nucleotides not matched to a gene: 8.